The 9 T cell receptor beta chains in this list originate from one sample, sequenced in a study of cytomegalovirus exposure and HLA in healthy donors (dated 2017 in TCRdb). The receptor library was made with the immunoSEQ multiplex PCR assay. For the multiplex PCR, a mixture combining 60 forward primers for TCR Vbeta segments and 13 reverse primers for TCR Jbeta segments was used. TCRdb re-hosts the immuneACCESS table, in-frame sequences only. Its copies lack some clones; in the studies checked, an unresolved V gene accounts for under half of them, and the cause for the rest is not known. The sample has 100,000 to 150,000 clones on record, approximately 80% of them singletons. The top ten hold about 13% of the sample. The sample consisted of PBMCs. The receptors were gathered from a woman aged 40 to 50 in good health and CMV-seropositive.

V and J are TRBV7-9 and TRBJ2-3; possible D gene TRBD1, 5 bases. The CDR3 consists of 16 residues. The V gene's germline CDR1 is SEHNR and CDR2 FQNEAQ (reference sequence). V was clipped by 1 base and J by 2 bases, with 13 bases between them. The CDR3 bases are TGTGCCAGCAGCTTAGGACAGCCGACCCTCACAGATACGCAGTATTTT. As protein: CASSLGQPTLTDTQYF.

The chain has TRBV28 and TRBJ1-5; D is unresolved. This CDR3 has 14 residues. V was shortened by 4 bases and J by 4 bases, with 11 bases between the two germline ends. CDR1 and CDR2 from the germline V gene are MDHEN and SYDVKM. The CDR3 is CASSSRQPNQPQHF. In nucleotides, the CDR3 is TGTGCCAGCAGTTCCAGGCAACCAAATCAGCCCCAGCATTTT. The full variable domain, rest sourced from reference TRBV28 and TRBJ1-5, is DVKVTQSSRYLVKRTGEKVFLECVQDMDHENMFWYRQDPGLGLRLIYFSYDVKMKEKGDIPEGYSVSREKKERFSLILESASTNQTSMYLCASSSRQPNQPQHFGDGTRLSIL.

V gene TRBV4-2 combines with J gene TRBJ2-3; a weak D match, TRBD2 (6 bases). Germline values: CDR1 LGHNA, CDR2 YNFKEQ. The CDR3 runs 16 residues. Between the trimmed V and J ends, which lost 2 bases and 2 bases, there was a span of 14 bases. The CDR3 region has the DNA TGTGCCAGCAGCCAAAGATCGGGGAGGTACACAGATACGCAGTATTTT. It encodes CASSQRSGRYTDTQYF.

The chain carries TRBV4-1 and TRBJ2-1, with D perhaps TRBD1 (5 bases). Germline CDR1 MGHRA, CDR2 YSYEKL. The CDR3 is 13 amino acids. The V end lost 1 base, the J end lost 8 bases, and 9 bases lay between the germline ends. CDR3 in amino acids: CASSQVGAHEQFF. As DNA, the CDR3 is TGCGCCAGCAGCCAAGTTGGGGCCCATGAGCAGTTCTTC.

DNA of the CDR3: TGTGCCAGCAGGGCAGGGGGCTTAGGCAATCAGCCCCAGCATTTT. Its translation is CASRAGGLGNQPQHF. The chain joins TRBV6-5 to TRBJ1-5, with 8 bases lining up with TRBD1. CDR1 is MNHEY, CDR2 SVGAGI, per germline. V was pared by 6 bases and J by 2 bases, with 6 bases of the junction left unmatched. The CDR3 has 15 amino acids.

V is TRBV6-6 and J is TRBJ2-7; 7 bases line up with TRBD1. Germline trimming cut 8 bases from V and 0 bases from J; bases unmatched to any gene: 7. Germline CDR1 is MNHNY and CDR2 is SVGAGI (reference sequence). This CDR3 is built from 14 residues. The CDR3 DNA reads TGTGCCAGCCGCAGGGGGACAGTCTCCTACGAGCAGTACTTC. Its translation is CASRRGTVSYEQYF.

The CDR3 protein is CASSLDVGLTGNTIYF. CDR3 DNA: TGCGCCAGCAGCTTGGATGTGGGGCTGACTGGAAACACCATATATTTT. The chain joins TRBV5-1 to TRBJ1-3; D is perhaps TRBD1 (5 bases). V lost 0 bases and J 2 bases, leaving 12 bases between the germline ends. CDR1 is SGHRS and CDR2 is YFSETQ in the germline V gene. The CDR3 runs 16 residues.

In this sample, this clone turned up a few times. The chain employs TRBV6-1 and TRBJ1-2; D call uncertain. The CDR3 runs to 14 residues. CDR1 is MNHNS, CDR2 SASEGT, per germline. V dropped 9 bases and J dropped 5 bases, with 19 bases sitting between them. The CDR3 spells CASELGPNSYGYTF. DNA of the CDR3: TGTGCCAGTGAACTTGGGCCTAACTCGTATGGCTACACCTTC.

V usage is TRBV30 and J usage is TRBJ1-1; D call uncertain. V gave up 3 bases and J gave up 1 base, with 6 bases separating them. Germline CDR1 is GTSNPN and CDR2 is SVGIG (reference sequence). The CDR3 is 12 residues long. DNA for the CDR3: TGTGCCTGGAGGACGGGGAACACTGAAGCTTTCTTT. This translates into CAWRTGNTEAFF.